Below are 4 T cell receptor beta chains sequenced from a single sample in a study of blood T cell repertoires in COVID-19 (dated by TCRdb to the early 2020s). The library relied on the immunoSEQ multiplex PCR assay. In its TCRdb copy, this immuneACCESS table keeps in-frame sequences only and misses some clones. Where compared with another copy, unresolved V genes explain less than half of these, and the others have no known cause. Here the sample has more than 45,000 clones; approximately 90% occur a single time. The ten largest clones add up to around a fifth of the sample. The sample taken for sequencing was peripheral blood. These receptor sequences come from a woman older than 75 with COVID-19, enrolled during active disease.

This clone was seen a few times. The genes are TRBV3-1 (or the pseudogene TRBV3-2) and TRBJ1-5, with TRBD1 matching 7 bases. The CDR3 is 14 amino acids. Germline V CDR1 and CDR2: LGHDT, YNNKEL (reference sequence). V shed 4 bases and J 3 bases; nucleotides not matched to a gene: 3. DNA of the CDR3: TGTGCCAGCAGCCGTGGACAGGACAATCAGCCCCAGCATTTT. As protein: CASSRGQDNQPQHF.

The V and J genes are TRBV27 and TRBJ2-1; 7 bases map to TRBD1. The CDR3 length is 14 residues. The germline V gene encodes CDR1 MNHEY and CDR2 SMNVEV (reference sequence). Trimming removed 6 bases from V and 7 bases from J; junction bases left unmatched: 9. The CDR3 here is CASRRRQGWNEQFF. The CDR3 coding sequence is TGTGCCAGCAGACGAAGACAGGGCTGGAATGAGCAGTTCTTC.

The rearrangement links TRBV5-6 to TRBJ2-5; 7 bases line up with TRBD1. With 6 bases clipped from V and 1 base from J, the junction kept 9 bases outside the gene matches. Germline V CDR1 and CDR2: SGHDT, YYEEEE. This CDR3 region has 15 residues. The CDR3 protein is CASTPPGGSQETQYF. CDR3 DNA sequence: TGTGCCAGCACCCCCCCAGGGGGATCCCAAGAGACCCAGTACTTC.

This clone was detected a few times. This chain connects TRBV6-5 to TRBJ1-6, with 7 bases that match TRBD1. The ends lost 1 base at V and 8 bases at J; junction bases unmatched: 8. Germline V gene data show CDR1 as MNHEY and CDR2 as SVGAGI. This CDR3 has 16 residues. The CDR3 DNA reads as TGTGCCAGCAGTTACTTCGGGACAGCTTCTCATTCACCCCTCCACTTT. Translating it yields CASSYFGTASHSPLHF.